This T cell receptor beta chain is from a study of blood T cell repertoires in COVID-19 (dated by TCRdb to about 2020). About the study as a whole: Collaborator samples came from the United States, Italy and Spain and covered acute and convalescent phases of COVID-19. The prospective study material was composed of cDNA or gDNA derived from T cells, B-cell-depleted T cells, or PBMCs. Subjects who had been exposed to COVID-19, were actively infected with it, or had recovered from it provided the deeply sampled blood TCRbeta repertoires that made up the dataset. The repertoires were made available in a free public database intended to serve as a resource for research on the immune response to SARS-CoV-2. Samples came from the ongoing ImmuneRACE study (first 160 participants) plus 1,254 subjects from 6 global collaborators. The sample metadata nearly always contained a de-identified subject ID, COVID-19 status, age in years and sex. Where available, HLA class I and class II types were taken from metadata supplied by the sample provider and were not determined by assay-based typing. The research as a whole found: Clinical and demographic metadata were provided uncurated, with the amount varying by source and participant.

There are a few counts of this clone. Its cognate antigen has yet to be identified. The input lacks base qualities; no much larger clone sits a single base away. The CDR3 numbers 13 residues from cysteine through phenylalanine. Just the 39-base CDR3 DNA is kept, in frame starting at base 1. At the junction V is shortened by 6 bases and J by 9 bases, with 15 bases in between. Taken from the germline V gene (reference sequence), the CDR1 and CDR2 loops are MNHEY and SMNVEV. One collaborating source in Seattle enrolled patients during active infection and followed them longitudinally through the course of disease. Each collaborating institution followed its own protocols to collect whole blood in K2EDTA tubes. For TCRbeta analysis, collaborators shipped samples in one of three forms: frozen whole blood, isolated PBMCs, or DNA extracted from either of those sample types. The immunoSEQ Assay, a bias-controlled multiplex PCR, was used to amplify TCRbeta CDR3 regions from genomic DNA. From the authors' description of their analysis: The number of nucleated cells in each sample was estimated from the amplification of reference gene primers within the assay. To quantify the absolute abundance of each unique TCRbeta CDR3 rearrangement, sequence reads were collapsed and filtered. For each sample, productive Simpson clonality was calculated as the square root of Simpson's diversity index over productive rearrangements. TCRdb retrieved this table from immuneACCESS and kept in-frame rearrangements only. Not all clones are present; in checked studies, unresolved V genes account for under half, and no reason is known for the remainder. V, J and clone size are those of that table, while D and trimming were read from the DNA. This sample holds about 80,000 clones; approximately 78% were observed only once. The top ten clonotypes cover roughly a third of the sample.

The sequence joins TRBV27 to TRBJ2-1; 6 matching bases give a weak D call of TRBD2. The clonotype comes from a man aged 55-75 years with COVID-19, enrolled during active disease. Input material: peripheral blood. The sequenced DNA is TGTGCCAGCAGGGGAGCGGGTTTGGCTGAGCAGTTCTTC. Translated, it reads CASRGAGLAEQFF.